Below are 28 T cell receptor beta chains sequenced from a single sample in a study of control samples from healthy donors and cancer patients. This table comes from immunoSEQ multiplex PCR, and its TCRdb copy is limited to in-frame clones, with some not included. The sample has 170,000 or so clones; 80% to 95% are singletons. The specimen was blood. Receptors originate from a young man in good health.

The V gene is TRBV10-3, the J gene TRBJ2-1; 12 nucleotides line up with TRBD2. This CDR3 has 16 residues. After removal of 5 bases from V and 4 bases from J, the junction contained 6 bases not matched to a gene. Germline V gene sequence: CDR1 ENHRY, CDR2 SYGVKD. CDR3 protein: CAISRASGGAYNEQFF. The DNA for the CDR3 is TGTGCCATCAGTCGGGCTAGCGGGGGGGCTTACAATGAGCAGTTCTTC.

The J gene is TRBJ1-4, the V gene TRBV12-3 or TRBV12-4; D uncertain. The length of the CDR3 is 13 residues. The V and J ends lost 3 bases and 8 bases respectively, with 10 bases between them. For the CDR3, the DNA is TGTGCCAGCAGTTTTCTCCGTTGGGAAAAACTGTTTTTT. Translated: CASSFLRWEKLFF.

In this sample, this clone turned up a few times. This chain uses TRBV5-5 with TRBJ1-1; 11 nucleotides match TRBD1. The CDR3 is made up of 14 amino acids. From germline, CDR1 is SGHKS and CDR2 YYEKEE (reference sequence). The ends lost 3 bases at V and 7 bases at J; junction bases unmatched: 5. The DNA of the CDR3 is TGTGCCAGCAGCTATGGACAGGGGGCTCGTGAAGCTTTCTTT. It translates to CASSYGQGAREAFF.

This clone was seen just once. The genes are TRBV13 and TRBJ2-7; 8 positions match TRBD2. Germline V CDR1 and CDR2: PRHDT, FYEKMQ (reference sequence). This CDR3 has 15 amino acids. Trimming cost V 6 bases and J 1 base; bases outside gene matches: 8. The CDR3 reads CASSPGGGISYEQYF. The CDR3 region has the DNA TGTGCCAGCAGTCCCGGGGGGGGCATTTCCTACGAGCAGTACTTC.

The V call is TRBV25-1, the J call TRBJ2-7, with a tentative D call TRBD1 (6 bases). Trimming took off 3 bases at V and 2 bases at J, with 8 bases between the two ends. In germline, CDR1 is MGHDK, CDR2 SYGVNS. There are 13 residues in the CDR3. CDR3 protein: CASSDQGPYEQYF. The CDR3 DNA follows: TGTGCCAGCAGTGACCAGGGGCCCTACGAGCAGTACTTC.

The rearrangement links TRBV5-4 to TRBJ1-2; D is unresolved. V lost 4 bases, J lost 2 bases, and 15 bases lay in between. Germline V CDR1 and CDR2: SGHNT, YYREEE (reference sequence). The CDR3 is 15 residues long. CDR3 nucleotide sequence: TGTGCCAGCAGCGGAGGACCGAGAGACAACTATGGCTACACCTTC. It yields the protein CASSGGPRDNYGYTF.

This chain links TRBV21-1 with TRBJ1-2; the table names TRBD1, a call not compared with the DNA. TRBV21-1 is a documented pseudogene. The CDR3 is 15 amino acids. CDR3 coding DNA: TGTGCCAGCAGCTCCTGGACAGGGGGGTACTATGGCTACACCTTC. This sequence encodes CASSSWTGGYYGYTF.

The V call is TRBV4-1, the J call TRBJ2-1, with a tentative D call TRBD2 (6 bases). The ends were cut back, 3 bases at V and 8 bases at J, with 20 bases in the middle. Germline-derived CDR1 and CDR2 are MGHRA and YSYEKL. The CDR3 extends over 16 amino acids. The CDR3 loop is CASSHPHGGVRDEQFF. The CDR3 nucleotides are TGCGCCAGCAGCCACCCTCATGGCGGGGTTAGGGATGAGCAGTTCTTC.

This chain joins TRBV15 and TRBJ1-1; 9 nucleotides match TRBD1. CDR3 size: 13 residues. Germline CDR1 reads LNHNV; CDR2 reads YYDKDF (reference sequence). Losses at the gene ends were 8 bases for V and 7 bases for J; bases not matched to a gene: 8. CDR3: CATRGQGFLEAFF. The CDR3 DNA reads as TGTGCCACCCGGGGACAGGGATTCCTTGAAGCTTTCTTT.

Worth noting for this clone: Different DNA sequences within this sample yield the same CDR3. This chain links TRBV5-4 with TRBJ1-1, with D tentatively TRBD1 (6 bases). Trimming stripped 5 bases from V and 0 bases from J, with 14 bases between. This CDR3 region has 15 residues. Germline CDR1 reads SGHNT; CDR2 reads YYREEE (reference sequence). The CDR3: CASSLGGGLNTEAFF. The CDR3 DNA reads TGTGCCAGCAGTCTCGGTGGGGGGCTGAACACTGAAGCTTTCTTT.

Points on this clone: A read error may produce the germline difference seen at one junction end. Other DNA sequences of this sample code for an identical CDR3. The chain employs TRBV28 and TRBJ1-1; 9 nucleotides match TRBD1. CDR1 MDHEN and CDR2 SYDVKM come from the germline V gene. The CDR3 has 13 amino acids. The CDR3 region is CATDRGGNTEAFF. DNA of the CDR3: TGTGCCACCGACAGGGGGGGGAACACTGAGGCTTTCTTT.

The chain combines TRBV30 with TRBJ2-7, with no clear D. Germline values: CDR1 GTSNPN, CDR2 SVGIG (reference sequence). The CDR3 consists of 13 residues. The ends were cut back, 0 bases at V and 1 base at J, with 7 bases in the middle. CDR3 DNA: TGTGCCTGGAGTGTAAGGCAGTCCTACGAGCAGTACTTC. As protein: CAWSVRQSYEQYF. Using reference TRBV30 and TRBJ2-7 for the parts outside the CDR3, the full variable domain is SQTIHQWPATLVQPVGSPLSLECTVEGTSNPNLYWYRQAAGRGLQLLFYSVGIGQISSEVPQNLSASRPQDRQFILSSKKLLLSDSGFYLCAWSVRQSYEQYFGPGTRLTVT.

J is TRBJ1-3 and V is TRBV30; possible D gene TRBD1, 5 bases. The CDR3 totals 16 residues. The germline CDR1 and CDR2 sequences are GTSNPN and SVGIG (reference sequence). V was cut by 0 bases and J by 1 base, with 13 bases left in between. The CDR3 DNA sequence: TGTGCCTGGAGTGTGCGGGGCACCTTATCTGGAAACACCATATATTTT. Its protein product is CAWSVRGTLSGNTIYF.

The rearrangement uses TRBV4-1 and TRBJ1-5, with D perhaps matching TRBD1 (5 bases). The CDR3 runs 16 residues. Germline lookup yields CDR1 MGHRA and CDR2 YSYEKL. The ends were cut back, 0 bases at V and 5 bases at J, with 14 bases in the middle. The CDR3 loop is CASSQDMGRTHQPQHF. The CDR3 DNA is TGCGCCAGCAGCCAAGATATGGGACGGACTCATCAGCCCCAGCATTTT.

The V gene is TRBV6-4, the J gene TRBJ2-2; 9 nucleotides align to TRBD1. The CDR3 extends over 14 amino acids. CDR1 is MRHNA and CDR2 is SNTAGT in the germline V gene. J lost 7 bases, V lost 5 bases, and 5 bases had no gene match. The chain's CDR3 is CASSWTGESGELFF. As DNA, the CDR3 is TGTGCCAGCAGTTGGACAGGGGAAAGCGGGGAGCTGTTTTTT.

The chain uses TRBV19 and TRBJ2-1; D ambiguous. CDR1 and CDR2 (germline): LNHDA, SQIVND (reference sequence). V shed 5 bases and J shed 2 bases, with 4 bases lying between them. This CDR3 has 12 amino acids. The CDR3 loop reads CASSPAYNEQFF. CDR3 nucleotide sequence: TGTGCCAGTAGTCCGGCCTACAATGAGCAGTTCTTC.

V usage is TRBV7-9 and J usage is TRBJ2-1; no definite D call. V lost 6 bases and J 6 bases, leaving 15 bases between the germline ends. The CDR3 totals 14 residues. Germline loops: CDR1 SEHNR, CDR2 FQNEAQ (reference sequence). CDR3 in DNA: TGTGCCAGCAGTCCTTCGACCCGGGTCAATGAGCAGTTCTTC. Translated: CASSPSTRVNEQFF.

The V call is TRBV11-1, the J call TRBJ2-5, with TRBD2 identical over 7 bases. The trim removed 5 bases at V and 1 base at J, leaving 4 bases unmatched. The CDR3 covers 14 residues. CDR1 and CDR2 from the germline V gene are SGHAT and FQDESV (reference sequence). The CDR3 is CASSVGTTQETQYF. The CDR3 DNA is TGTGCCAGCAGCGTCGGGACTACCCAAGAGACCCAGTACTTC.

J is TRBJ2-3 and V is TRBV10-3, with TRBD1 identical over 9 bases. Germline V gives CDR1 ENHRY, CDR2 SYGVKD. The CDR3 contains 13 residues. The junction had 1 base not matched to a gene; V was cut back by 4 bases and J by 5 bases. The CDR3 DNA follows: TGTGCCATCAGTGGGACAGGGGAAGATACGCAGTATTTT. Translating gives CAISGTGEDTQYF.

The gene calls are TRBV30 and TRBJ2-3; 9 bases fit TRBD2. V dropped 4 bases and J dropped 4; count of bases not matched to a gene: 6. The CDR3 contains 14 residues. Germline assignment: CDR1 GTSNPN and CDR2 SVGIG (reference sequence). The CDR3, as DNA: TGTGCCTGGACGGAAGCGGGGGGCCCAGATACGCAGTATTTT. Translated: CAWTEAGGPDTQYF. Full variable domain (rest looked up from reference TRBV30 and TRBJ2-3): SQTIHQWPATLVQPVGSPLSLECTVEGTSNPNLYWYRQAAGRGLQLLFYSVGIGQISSEVPQNLSASRPQDRQFILSSKKLLLSDSGFYLCAWTEAGGPDTQYFGPGTRLTVL.

In its sample, this clone was seen once. The CDR3 DNA reads TGTGCCACCAGTGATTCCAGGCTAGTTGAAGCTTTCTTT. Its protein is CATSDSRLVEAFF. The chain is built from TRBV24-1 and TRBJ1-1; D uncertain. Trimming left V 2 bases short and J 7 bases short, with 10 bases between. This CDR3 is 13 amino acids long. Per germline, CDR1 KGHDR and CDR2 SFDVKD.

V is TRBV18 and J is TRBJ2-7; D might be TRBD2 (5 bases). The germline V and J ends were trimmed by 3 bases and 0 bases, with 15 bases remaining between them. This CDR3 is 16 amino acids long. The germline CDR1 and CDR2 sequences are KGHSH and LQKENI. For the CDR3, the DNA is TGTGCCAGCTCACCTCAACGGCAGACTAACTCCTACGAGCAGTACTTC. Its protein is CASSPQRQTNSYEQYF.

The rearrangement uses TRBV19 and TRBJ1-5, with unresolved D. The germline V gene has CDR1 LNHDA and CDR2 SQIVND (reference sequence). This CDR3 is built from 17 residues. Trimming stripped 2 bases from V and 7 bases from J, with 21 bases between. CDR3 sequence reads: CASSIPSAGPAGQPQHF. The CDR3 DNA reads TGTGCCAGTAGTATACCTTCCGCGGGCCCTGCGGGACAGCCCCAGCATTTT.

The chain couples TRBV20-1 to TRBJ2-2; D remains unclear. The CDR3 length is 9 residues. CDR1 and CDR2 (germline): DFQATT, SNEGSKA (reference sequence). CDR3 residues: CRSSGELFF. The DNA for the CDR3 is TGCAGATCATCCGGGGAGCTGTTTTTT.

The rearrangement joins TRBV21-1 to TRBJ2-5; TRBD1 was called by the table and not checked on the DNA. TRBV21-1 is designated a pseudogene. This CDR3 contains 16 residues. The CDR3 loop reads CASSQRRDRALETQYF. The CDR3 DNA is TGTGCCAGCAGCCAGAGAAGGGACAGGGCCTTGGAGACCCAGTACTTC.

In this sample, this clone turned up a few times. The chain couples TRBV29-1 to TRBJ1-3; D perhaps matches TRBD1 (5 bases). Between the trimmed V and J ends, which lost 2 bases and 4 bases, there was a span of 12 bases. The germline gives CDR1 SQVTM, CDR2 ANQGSEA. This CDR3 has 14 residues. The CDR3 spells CSVEQGYSGNTIYF. In DNA, the CDR3 is TGCAGCGTTGAACAGGGCTACAGCGGAAACACCATATATTTT.

This clone was recorded only once. This chain links TRBV27 with TRBJ2-7; TRBD1 matches at 12 bases. The V and J ends lost 5 bases and 4 bases, in that order; junction bases with no gene match: 6. Germline V CDR1 and CDR2: MNHEY, SMNVEV (reference sequence). The CDR3 is made up of 15 amino acids. CDR3 amino acids: CASSMGQGAPYEQYF. CDR3 DNA: TGTGCCAGCAGTATGGGACAGGGGGCGCCGTACGAGCAGTACTTC.

The V call is TRBV6-4, the J call TRBJ2-2; TRBD2 might be the D (6 bases). Germline CDR1 MRHNA, CDR2 SNTAGT. The CDR3 is made up of 15 amino acids. V lost 6 bases, J lost 0 bases, and 11 bases lay in between. Here the CDR3 DNA reads TGTGCCAGCAGAGGGGACTGGTCGAACACCGGGGAGCTGTTTTTT. As protein: CASRGDWSNTGELFF.